The 10 T cell receptor beta chains presented below share a single source sample, sequenced in a study of T cell responses to AZD1222 COVID-19 vaccine. The data were produced by immunoSEQ multiplex PCR, yet TCRdb's version contains in-frame clones alone and is incomplete. The table records roughly 80,000 clones, roughly 90% of them present only once. Sequences were derived from peripheral blood, sampled on day 0 of MenACWY control vaccination. These receptors originate from an adult in good health.

V gene TRBV29-1 combines with J gene TRBJ1-5, with D possibly TRBD1 on 5 matching bases. The CDR3 is 12 amino acids. The V gene's germline CDR1 is SQVTM and CDR2 ANQGSEA. Trimming shortened V by 4 bases and J by 6 bases, and 10 bases separated the two germline ends. The CDR3 reads CSVGQGSQPQHF. Written as DNA, the CDR3 is TGCAGCGTTGGCCAGGGCAGTCAGCCCCAGCATTTT.

The chain combines TRBV28 with TRBJ1-5; D might be TRBD1 (5 bases). Trimming stripped 6 bases from V and 1 base from J, with 13 bases between. From germline, CDR1 is MDHEN and CDR2 SYDVKM. The CDR3 has 15 residues. In nucleotides, the CDR3 is TGTGCCAGCAGATACCAGGGAGGGAGCAATCAGCCCCAGCATTTT. Translating gives CASRYQGGSNQPQHF.

A single count supports this clone. The chain joins TRBV3-1 (or the pseudogene TRBV3-2) to TRBJ1-2; TRBD1 agrees at 10 bases. Germline-derived CDR1 and CDR2 are LGHDT and YNNKEL (reference sequence). CDR3 size: 12 residues. V gave up 6 bases and J gave up 5 bases; unmatched junction bases: 0. For the CDR3, the DNA is TGTGCCAGCAGGGACAGGGGGTATGGCTACACCTTC. Its protein is CASRDRGYGYTF.

This chain connects TRBV10-3 to TRBJ2-3; tentatively, D is TRBD1 or TRBD2 (5 bases each). Germline-derived CDR1 and CDR2 are ENHRY and SYGVKD. The CDR3 spans 15 residues. The V end lost 4 bases, the J end lost 0 bases, and 11 bases lay between the germline ends. The chain's CDR3 is CAISGRGPSTDTQYF. The CDR3 region has the DNA TGTGCCATCAGTGGTCGGGGACCCAGCACAGATACGCAGTATTTT.

The genes are TRBV6-5 and TRBJ1-3, with unresolved D. V was cut by 2 bases and J by 6 bases, with 11 bases left in between. CDR3 length: 14 amino acids. Germline V lookup: CDR1 MNHEY, CDR2 SVGAGI. The CDR3 protein is CASSYGGYENTIYF. The CDR3 nucleotides read TGTGCCAGCAGTTACGGCGGGTATGAAAACACCATATATTTT.

The chain combines TRBV4-3 with TRBJ2-7; D unclear. This CDR3 spans 15 amino acids. Germline CDR1 LGHNA, CDR2 YSLEER. The V end lost 0 bases, the J end lost 0 bases, and 9 bases lay between the germline ends. CDR3 nucleotide sequence: TGCGCCAGCAGCCAAGATTCCAGCCTCTCCTACGAGCAGTACTTC. It yields the protein CASSQDSSLSYEQYF.

V and J are TRBV5-6 and TRBJ1-5; 9 bases match TRBD1. V lost 5 bases, J lost 4 bases, and 10 bases stayed unmatched. The CDR3 runs 16 residues. The V gene's germline CDR1 is SGHDT and CDR2 YYEEEE. For the CDR3, the DNA is TGTGCCAGCAGTTTATCCGGGACAGGGATTAATCAGCCCCAGCATTTT. It specifies CASSLSGTGINQPQHF. Full variable domain (missing parts from reference TRBV5-6 and TRBJ1-5): DAGVTQSPTHLIKTRGQQVTLRCSPKSGHDTVSWYQQALGQGPQFIFQYYEEEERQRGNFPDRFSGHQFPNYSSELNVNALLLGDSALYLCASSLSGTGINQPQHFGDGTRLSIL.

The J gene is TRBJ1-2, the V gene TRBV5-6, with unresolved D. The ends were cut back, 0 bases at V and 0 bases at J, with 9 bases in the middle. The CDR3 is made up of 15 amino acids. Germline lookup yields CDR1 SGHDT and CDR2 YYEEEE. The CDR3, as DNA: TGTGCCAGCAGCTTGGTAGGCGGTACTAACTATGGCTACACCTTC. Protein: CASSLVGGTNYGYTF. The variable domain in full, with the rest retrieved from reference TRBV5-6 and TRBJ1-2, is DAGVTQSPTHLIKTRGQQVTLRCSPKSGHDTVSWYQQALGQGPQFIFQYYEEEERQRGNFPDRFSGHQFPNYSSELNVNALLLGDSALYLCASSLVGGTNYGYTFGSGTRLTVV.

V usage is TRBV9 and J usage is TRBJ1-4; 12 bases line up with TRBD1. The CDR3 is made up of 16 amino acids. The germline V gene has CDR1 SGDLS and CDR2 YYNGEE. Unmatched junction bases numbered 8, after V lost 4 bases and J lost 7 bases. The CDR3 region has the DNA TGTGCCAGCAGCCCCGGGGGGACAGGGGGCCGTGAAAAACTGTTTTTT. Amino acids: CASSPGGTGGREKLFF. The full variable domain, in which reference TRBV9 and TRBJ1-4 provide the parts outside the CDR3, is DSGVTQTPKHLITATGQRVTLRCSPRSGDLSVYWYQQSLDQGLQFLIQYYNGEERAKGNILERFSAQQFPDLHSELNLSSLELGDSALYFCASSPGGTGGREKLFFGSGTQLSVL.

The rearrangement joins TRBV5-6 to TRBJ2-2; D is tentatively TRBD1 or TRBD2 (6 bases each). V dropped 4 bases and J dropped 6 bases, with 22 bases sitting between them. CDR1 and CDR2 from the germline V gene are SGHDT and YYEEEE. This CDR3 contains 17 residues. The CDR3 protein is CASSQSYGSGAAGELFF. CDR3 DNA sequence: TGTGCCAGCAGCCAGAGCTACGGGTCGGGGGCTGCCGGGGAGCTGTTTTTT.